Below, 27 T cell receptor beta chains from the same sample are listed, as sequenced in a study of T-cell memory formation after mild COVID-19. In TCRdb, the 5' RACE reads were re-called with MiXCR into one record per CDR3 protein. The sample shows 120,000 to 150,000 distinct CDR3 sequences, 6% to 7% of them seen only once. The sequenced material came from PBMCs or a T cell subset sorted from them (not recorded which). The receptors derive from an adult woman who had mild COVID-19 (a few samples of this study predate the infection). Cell type and time point are not known.

The rearrangement uses TRBV18 and TRBJ2-7; maybe TRBD1 (6 bases). Germline CDR1 is KGHSH and CDR2 is LQKENI. V lost 3 bases to trimming and J lost 2 bases, with 17 bases between them. The CDR3 covers 16 residues. CDR3 loop: CASSPLGDRSPYEQYF. CDR3 DNA: TGTGCCAGCTCACCGCTCGGAGACAGGTCGCCCTACGAGCAGTACTTC.

This clonotype came up many times. The genes are TRBV7-9 and TRBJ2-5, with 9 nucleotides matching TRBD2. V shed 5 bases and J 2 bases; nucleotides not matched to a gene: 9. This CDR3 region has 16 residues. Per germline, CDR1 SEHNR and CDR2 FQNEAQ (reference sequence). DNA of the CDR3: TGTGCCAGCAGCCCGCCGGGACTAGCAGCTCAAGAGACCCAGTACTTC. Protein: CASSPPGLAAQETQYF. The whole variable domain, filled in from reference TRBV7-9 and TRBJ2-5, reads DTGVSQNPRHKITKRGQNVTFRCDPISEHNRLYWYRQTLGQGPEFLTYFQNEAQLEKSRLLSDRFSAERPKGSFSTLEIQRTEQGDSAMYLCASSPPGLAAQETQYFGPGTRLLVL.

This clonotype occurred many times. The chain couples TRBV29-1 to TRBJ1-1; 9 nucleotides match TRBD1. There are 14 residues in the CDR3. Germline V gene lookup returns CDR1 SQVTM and CDR2 ANQGSEA. J was trimmed by 4 bases and V by 3 bases; bases with no gene match: 6. The chain's CDR3 is CSVDLGQGSTEAFF. The CDR3 nucleotides are TGCAGCGTTGACCTGGGACAGGGAAGCACTGAAGCTTTCTTT.

This clonotype was seen repeatedly, ten times or more. V and J are TRBV5-1 and TRBJ1-6; no reliable D call. There are 15 residues in the CDR3. CDR1 SGHRS and CDR2 YFSETQ come from the germline V gene. V lost 4 bases, J lost 6 bases, and 14 bases lay in between. The CDR3 region has the DNA TGCGCCAGCAGCCCCACATCGATGGTTAATTCACCCCTCCACTTT. It codes for CASSPTSMVNSPLHF.

This clonotype has ten or more counts. V gene TRBV30 combines with J gene TRBJ2-1; D unresolved. The CDR3 length is 16 residues. V lost 1 base, J lost 0 bases, and 13 bases lay in between. CDR1 is GTSNPN and CDR2 is SVGIG in the germline V gene (reference sequence). CDR3 region: CAWSGGRVSSYNEQFF. CDR3 sequence (DNA): TGTGCCTGGAGTGGCGGAAGGGTGAGCTCCTACAATGAGCAGTTCTTC.

The V gene is TRBV12-3 or TRBV12-4, the J gene TRBJ1-2; D might be TRBD1 (5 bases). This CDR3 region has 12 residues. Trimming took off 3 bases at V and 6 bases at J, with 8 bases between the two ends. CDR3 in amino acids: CASSFPGNGYTF. The DNA of the CDR3 is TGTGCCAGCAGTTTCCCAGGGAATGGCTACACCTTC.

There are a few counts of this clonotype. The chain is built from TRBV3-1 and TRBJ2-5, with 13 bases aligning to TRBD2. The trim removed 3 bases at V and 6 bases at J, leaving 10 bases unmatched. Germline assignment: CDR1 LGHDT and CDR2 YNNKEL (reference sequence). The CDR3 runs 17 residues. CDR3: CASSQTLAGGLGKTQYF. For the CDR3, the DNA is TGTGCCAGCAGCCAGACACTAGCGGGGGGGCTGGGGAAGACCCAGTACTTC.

This clonotype appeared many times. V and J are TRBV30 and TRBJ2-3; D might be TRBD1 (5 bases). Germline lookup yields CDR1 GTSNPN and CDR2 SVGIG (reference sequence). This CDR3 has 12 residues. Trimming removed 5 bases at V and 4 bases at J, with 10 bases between. DNA for the CDR3: TGTGCCTGGGCCCGACAGTCAGATACGCAGTATTTT. Amino acids: CAWARQSDTQYF.

This clonotype was seen many times. The chain is built from TRBV30 and TRBJ2-7; 10 nucleotides align to TRBD1. The CDR3 is 15 amino acids. V lost 5 bases to trimming and J lost 0 bases; unmatched junction nucleotides: 7. From germline, CDR1 is GTSNPN and CDR2 SVGIG (reference sequence). The CDR3 reads CAWDRGLGTSYEQYF. The DNA of the CDR3 is TGTGCCTGGGACAGGGGGCTTGGGACCTCCTACGAGCAGTACTTC.

The chain is built from TRBV5-1 and TRBJ2-4; no clear D gene. V dropped 0 bases and J dropped 5 bases, with 12 bases sitting between them. The CDR3 contains 15 residues. Germline V gives CDR1 SGHRS, CDR2 YFSETQ. The CDR3 DNA reads as TGCGCCAGCAGCTTGGTGGCAGGCGGCGAAAACATTCAGTACTTC. It specifies CASSLVAGGENIQYF.

Ten or more counts support this clonotype. The chain combines TRBV5-1 with TRBJ2-3, with 9 bases lining up with TRBD2. The J segment lost 4 bases and the V segment lost 4 bases, leaving 4 bases of the junction unmatched. The germline V gene has CDR1 SGHRS and CDR2 YFSETQ. The CDR3 spans 14 residues. This CDR3 is CASSPLAGADTQYF. The DNA for the CDR3 is TGCGCCAGCAGCCCCTTAGCGGGAGCAGATACGCAGTATTTT.

This clonotype showed up many times. The chain joins TRBV12-3 or TRBV12-4 to TRBJ1-6; no clear D. The length of the CDR3 is 12 residues. V lost 4 bases to trimming and J lost 9 bases, with 7 bases between them. CDR3 protein: CASSYSGSPLHF. CDR3 coding DNA: TGTGCCAGCAGTTACTCTGGTTCACCCCTCCACTTT.

The chain uses TRBV30 and TRBJ2-2; 11 nucleotides match TRBD2. The CDR3 is 19 residues long. The trim removed 3 bases at V and 7 bases at J, leaving 19 bases unmatched. The germline V gene encodes CDR1 GTSNPN and CDR2 SVGIG (reference sequence). CDR3 sequence: CAWSPRIRRIAGGIGELFF. The DNA of the CDR3 is TGTGCCTGGAGCCCCCGGATTCGGCGGATAGCGGGAGGGATCGGGGAGCTGTTTTTT. Drawing the rest from reference TRBV30 and TRBJ2-2, the complete variable domain is SQTIHQWPATLVQPVGSPLSLECTVEGTSNPNLYWYRQAAGRGLQLLFYSVGIGQISSEVPQNLSASRPQDRQFILSSKKLLLSDSGFYLCAWSPRIRRIAGGIGELFFGEGSRLTVL.

In its sample, this clonotype was seen a few times. This chain uses TRBV9 with TRBJ2-1, with 15 positions matching TRBD2. This CDR3 spans 17 amino acids. The junction had 9 bases not matched to a gene; V was cut back by 4 bases and J by 7 bases. Germline V CDR1 and CDR2: SGDLS, YYNGEE. The CDR3 nucleotides read TGTGCCAGCAGCATCGGACTAGCGGGGGGGCCGCAAAATGAGCAGTTCTTC. It encodes CASSIGLAGGPQNEQFF.

The chain recombines TRBV5-1 with TRBJ2-2; D is possibly TRBD1 (5 bases). The CDR3 has 16 amino acids. Germline CDR1 and CDR2: SGHRS and YFSETQ. Trimming shortened V by 3 bases and J by 2 bases, and 14 bases separated the two germline ends. The CDR3 here is CASSSDSPFNTGELFF. The CDR3 nucleotides are TGCGCCAGCAGCTCTGACAGCCCGTTTAACACCGGGGAGCTGTTTTTT.

This clonotype was found a few times. The CDR3: CATSESGRANYNEQFF. CDR3 sequence (DNA): TGTGCCACCAGTGAGAGCGGGAGGGCCAACTACAATGAGCAGTTCTTC. The chain has TRBV24-1 and TRBJ2-1, with 10 nucleotides matching TRBD2. Germline trimming cut 4 bases from V and 3 bases from J; bases unmatched to any gene: 5. This CDR3 region has 16 residues. Germline CDR1 reads KGHDR; CDR2 reads SFDVKD.

The rearrangement joins TRBV10-3 to TRBJ2-1; 11 nucleotides agree with TRBD2. V dropped 5 bases and J dropped 0; count of bases not matched to a gene: 3. The CDR3 is 16 residues long. Germline CDR1 and CDR2: ENHRY and SYGVKD. The CDR3 region is CAISPTSGASYNEQFF. DNA of the CDR3: TGTGCCATCAGTCCGACTAGCGGGGCCTCCTACAATGAGCAGTTCTTC.

This clonotype occurred many times. The chain uses TRBV6-2 or TRBV6-3 and TRBJ2-1; 8 nucleotides agree with TRBD2. The CDR3 is 15 residues long. The V and J ends lost 8 bases and 0 bases, in that order; junction bases with no gene match: 6. Germline CDR1 is MNHEY and CDR2 is SVGEGT. CDR3 sequence (DNA): TGTGCCAGCGGACGGGAGGGGAGCTCCTACAATGAGCAGTTCTTC. It translates to CASGREGSSYNEQFF.

This clonotype was seen a few times. This chain connects TRBV5-1 to TRBJ1-1; no definite D call. Germline lookup yields CDR1 SGHRS and CDR2 YFSETQ. This CDR3 is 14 amino acids long. With 5 bases removed from V and 0 bases from J, the gap between germline ends came to 11 bases. In DNA, the CDR3 is TGCGCCAGCAGTAGAGGCGATGTGAACACTGAAGCTTTCTTT. This gives the protein CASSRGDVNTEAFF.

The rearrangement links TRBV10-3 to TRBJ1-5; D is perhaps TRBD1 (6 bases). The CDR3 is 15 amino acids. Germline V CDR1 and CDR2: ENHRY, SYGVKD. The V end lost 0 bases, the J end lost 3 bases, and 9 bases lay between the germline ends. The CDR3 DNA reads TGTGCCATCAGTGAGTCGAGACAGGTCAATCAGCCCCAGCATTTT. Translation gives CAISESRQVNQPQHF.

In this sample, this clonotype turned up a few times. The genes are TRBV7-2 and TRBJ1-4, with D unclear. The V end lost 4 bases, the J end lost 8 bases, and 14 bases lay between the germline ends. CDR1 is SGHTA and CDR2 is FQGNSA in the germline V gene. The CDR3 extends over 14 amino acids. The CDR3 DNA reads as TGTGCCAGCAGCTGGGGTCCGGCTGAAGAAAAACTGTTTTTT. Translated: CASSWGPAEEKLFF. Variable domain in full (rest from reference TRBV7-2 and TRBJ1-4): GAGVSQSPSNKVTEKGKDVELRCDPISGHTALYWYRQSLGQGLEFLIYFQGNSAPDKSGLPSDRFSAERTGGSVSTLTIQRTQQEDSAVYLCASSWGPAEEKLFFGSGTQLSVL.

This clonotype was counted a few times. Written as DNA, the CDR3 is TGCGCCAGCAGCTGGGGGGACGGGGAATCAGCCCAGCATTTT. Encoded protein: CASSWGDGESAQHF. J is TRBJ1-5 and V is TRBV5-1, with D perhaps TRBD1 (5 bases). The CDR3 has 14 residues. Germline V gene lookup returns CDR1 SGHRS and CDR2 YFSETQ. V lost 3 bases to trimming and J lost 11 bases, with 18 bases between them.

The chain recombines TRBV5-1 with TRBJ2-6; tentative D call: TRBD2 (5 bases). The CDR3 runs 19 residues. Trimming cost V 3 bases and J 4 bases, with 23 bases left between them. Per germline, CDR1 SGHRS and CDR2 YFSETQ. The CDR3 coding sequence is TGCGCCAGCAGCTCACAATTCTCCCGGGGAGCTCCAGGGGCCAACGTCCTGACTTTC. It is translated as CASSSQFSRGAPGANVLTF.

This clonotype was recorded many times. The V gene is TRBV12-3 or TRBV12-4, the J gene TRBJ2-1, with D perhaps matching TRBD2 (7 bases). The V and J ends lost 8 bases and 12 bases respectively, with 26 bases between them. This CDR3 comprises 15 residues. CDR3 sequence reads: CASLPVGGLPTGQFF. Here the CDR3 DNA reads TGTGCCAGCCTACCGGTCGGGGGGCTCCCCACGGGGCAGTTCTTC.

This clonotype showed up many times. The rearrangement joins TRBV24-1 to TRBJ2-2; D not certain. Germline V lookup: CDR1 KGHDR, CDR2 SFDVKD. This CDR3 contains 13 residues. V gave up 5 bases and J gave up 6 bases, with 9 bases separating them. The CDR3 bases are TGTGCCACCAGTGTTCCTTGGGCCGGGGAGCTGTTTTTT. Translating gives CATSVPWAGELFF.

In its sample, this clonotype was seen many times. J is TRBJ2-3 and V is TRBV7-9; the match to TRBD2 covers 12 bases. CDR1 and CDR2 from the germline V gene are SEHNR and FQNEAQ (reference sequence). The ends lost 4 bases at V and 7 bases at J; junction bases unmatched: 15. The CDR3 extends over 18 amino acids. The CDR3 sequence: CASSSPTSGRSPTNTQYF. CDR3 nucleotides: TGTGCCAGCAGCTCACCTACTAGCGGGAGGTCCCCCACGAATACGCAGTATTTT.

The rearrangement joins TRBV3-1 to TRBJ2-3, with 11 bases aligning to TRBD2. Looked up from germline, CDR1 is LGHDT and CDR2 is YNNKEL (reference sequence). The CDR3 covers 16 residues. Trimming cost V 4 bases and J 8 bases; bases outside gene matches: 11. The CDR3, as DNA: TGTGCCAGCAGCCCCCGGGTCACTAGCGGGGGAGGTACGCAGTATTTT. Its translation: CASSPRVTSGGGTQYF.